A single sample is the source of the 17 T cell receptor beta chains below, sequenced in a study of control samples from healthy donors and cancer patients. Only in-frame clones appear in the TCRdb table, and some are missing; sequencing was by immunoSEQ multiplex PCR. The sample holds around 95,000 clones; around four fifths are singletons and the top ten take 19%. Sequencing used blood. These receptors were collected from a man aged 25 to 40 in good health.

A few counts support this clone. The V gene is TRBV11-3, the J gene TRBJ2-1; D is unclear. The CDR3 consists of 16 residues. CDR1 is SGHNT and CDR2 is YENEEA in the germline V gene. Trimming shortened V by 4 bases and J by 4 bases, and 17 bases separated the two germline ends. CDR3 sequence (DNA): TGTGCCAGCAGCTCCAAGGCCGGCTCCAAATACAATGAGCAGTTCTTC. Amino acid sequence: CASSSKAGSKYNEQFF.

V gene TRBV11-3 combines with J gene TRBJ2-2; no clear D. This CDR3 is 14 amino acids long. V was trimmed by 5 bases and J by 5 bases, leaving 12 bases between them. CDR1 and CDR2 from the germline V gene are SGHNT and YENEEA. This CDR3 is CASSPQSSTGELFF. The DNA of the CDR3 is TGTGCCAGCAGCCCACAGTCATCTACCGGGGAGCTGTTTTTT.

The DNA for the CDR3 is TGCGCCACCACCCTGGGACAGGGTAACTACAATGAGCAGTTCTTC. This translates into CATTLGQGNYNEQFF. J is TRBJ2-1 and V is TRBV5-1; TRBD1 aligns across 9 bases. Germline trimming cut 9 bases from V and 3 bases from J; bases unmatched to any gene: 10. The CDR3 runs 15 residues. CDR1 is SGHRS and CDR2 is YFSETQ in the germline V gene.

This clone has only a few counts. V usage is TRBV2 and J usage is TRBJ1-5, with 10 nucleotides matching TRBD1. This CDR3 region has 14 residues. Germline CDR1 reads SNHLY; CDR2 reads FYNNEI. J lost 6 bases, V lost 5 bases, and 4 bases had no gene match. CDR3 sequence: CASSKDRGVQPQHF. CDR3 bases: TGTGCCAGCAGTAAGGACAGGGGGGTTCAGCCCCAGCATTTT.

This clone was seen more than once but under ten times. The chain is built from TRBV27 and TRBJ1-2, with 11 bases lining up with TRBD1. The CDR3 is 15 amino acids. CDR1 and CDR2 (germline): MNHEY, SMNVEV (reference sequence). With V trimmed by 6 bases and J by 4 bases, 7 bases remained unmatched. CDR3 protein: CASSAGTGGAYGYTF. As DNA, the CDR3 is TGTGCCAGCAGCGCGGGGACAGGGGGAGCCTATGGCTACACCTTC.

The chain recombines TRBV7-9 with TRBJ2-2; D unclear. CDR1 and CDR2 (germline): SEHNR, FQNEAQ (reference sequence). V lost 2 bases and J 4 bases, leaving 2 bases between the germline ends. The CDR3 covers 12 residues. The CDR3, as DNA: TGTGCCAGCAGCTTAACCACCGGGGAGCTGTTTTTT. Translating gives CASSLTTGELFF.

CDR3: CASSRGTGNARNTEAFF. CDR3 in DNA: TGTGCCAGCTCACGTGGGACAGGGAACGCTAGGAACACTGAAGCTTTCTTT. The chain carries TRBV18 and TRBJ1-1, with TRBD1 matching 9 bases. The CDR3 runs 17 residues. Trimming removed 4 bases from V and 1 base from J; junction bases left unmatched: 10. Looked up from germline, CDR1 is KGHSH and CDR2 is LQKENI.

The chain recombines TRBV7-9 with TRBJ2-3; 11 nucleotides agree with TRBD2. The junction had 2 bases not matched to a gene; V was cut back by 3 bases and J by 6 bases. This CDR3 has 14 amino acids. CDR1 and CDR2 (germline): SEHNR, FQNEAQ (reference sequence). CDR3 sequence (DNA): TGTGCCAGCAGCTTTAGCGGGGGGGCGGATACGCAGTATTTT. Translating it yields CASSFSGGADTQYF.

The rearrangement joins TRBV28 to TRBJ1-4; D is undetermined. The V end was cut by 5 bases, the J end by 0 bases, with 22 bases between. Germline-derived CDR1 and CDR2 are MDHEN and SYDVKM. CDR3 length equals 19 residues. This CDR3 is CASSTSHDQVHATNEKLFF. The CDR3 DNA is TGTGCCAGCAGTACCAGCCACGATCAAGTACATGCAACTAATGAAAAACTGTTTTTT.

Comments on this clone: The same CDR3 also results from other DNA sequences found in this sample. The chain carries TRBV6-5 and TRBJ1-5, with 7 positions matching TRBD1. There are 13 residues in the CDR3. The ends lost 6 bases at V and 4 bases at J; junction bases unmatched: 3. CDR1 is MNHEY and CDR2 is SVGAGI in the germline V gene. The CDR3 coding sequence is TGTGCCAGCAGCTTGACAGGGAATCAGCCCCAGCATTTT. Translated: CASSLTGNQPQHF.

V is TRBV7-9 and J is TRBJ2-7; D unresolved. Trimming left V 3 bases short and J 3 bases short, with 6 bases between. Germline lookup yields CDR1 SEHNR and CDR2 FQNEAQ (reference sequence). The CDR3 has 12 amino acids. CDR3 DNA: TGTGCCAGCAGCTTCGCCGACTACGAGCAGTACTTC. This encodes CASSFADYEQYF.

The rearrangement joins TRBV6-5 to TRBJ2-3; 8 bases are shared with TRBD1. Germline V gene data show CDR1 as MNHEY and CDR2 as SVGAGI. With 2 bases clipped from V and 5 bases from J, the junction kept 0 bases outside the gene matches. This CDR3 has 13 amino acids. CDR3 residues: CASSYDRGDTQYF. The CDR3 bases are TGTGCCAGCAGTTACGACAGGGGAGATACGCAGTATTTT.

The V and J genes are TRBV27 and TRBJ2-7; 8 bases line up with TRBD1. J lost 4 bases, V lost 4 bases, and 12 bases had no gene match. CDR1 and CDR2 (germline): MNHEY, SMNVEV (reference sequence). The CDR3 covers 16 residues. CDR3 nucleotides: TGTGCCAGCAGTTCCCGGACAGGGATAGCGGTGTACGAGCAGTACTTC. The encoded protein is CASSSRTGIAVYEQYF.

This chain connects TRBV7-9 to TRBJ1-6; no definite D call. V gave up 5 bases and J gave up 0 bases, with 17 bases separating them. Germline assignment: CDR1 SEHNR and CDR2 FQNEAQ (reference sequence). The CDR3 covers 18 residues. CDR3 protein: CASSPSQSESSYNSPLHF. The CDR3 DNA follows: TGTGCCAGCAGCCCCTCCCAAAGCGAGAGCTCCTATAATTCACCCCTCCACTTT. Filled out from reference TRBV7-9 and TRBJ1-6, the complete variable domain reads DTGVSQNPRHKITKRGQNVTFRCDPISEHNRLYWYRQTLGQGPEFLTYFQNEAQLEKSRLLSDRFSAERPKGSFSTLEIQRTEQGDSAMYLCASSPSQSESSYNSPLHFGNGTRLTVT.

CDR3 DNA: TGCGCCAGCAGCTTGCGGGATAGTCCCGGGGAGCTGTTTTTT. This translates into CASSLRDSPGELFF. V is TRBV5-1 and J is TRBJ2-2, with D perhaps matching TRBD2 (5 bases). This CDR3 is 14 amino acids long. Trimming took off 1 base at V and 6 bases at J, with 10 bases between the two ends. The germline gives CDR1 SGHRS, CDR2 YFSETQ. Looking up the rest from reference TRBV5-1 and TRBJ2-2 gives the full variable domain: KAGVTQTPRYLIKTRGQQVTLSCSPISGHRSVSWYQQTPGQGLQFLFEYFSETQRNKGNFPGRFSGRQFSNSRSEMNVSTLELGDSALYLCASSLRDSPGELFFGEGSRLTVL.

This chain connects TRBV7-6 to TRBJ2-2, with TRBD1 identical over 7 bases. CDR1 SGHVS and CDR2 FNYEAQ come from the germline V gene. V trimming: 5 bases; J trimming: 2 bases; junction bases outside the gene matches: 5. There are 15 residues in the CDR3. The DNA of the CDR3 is TGTGCCAGCAGCGACAGGGTGAAAAACACCGGGGAGCTGTTTTTT. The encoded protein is CASSDRVKNTGELFF.

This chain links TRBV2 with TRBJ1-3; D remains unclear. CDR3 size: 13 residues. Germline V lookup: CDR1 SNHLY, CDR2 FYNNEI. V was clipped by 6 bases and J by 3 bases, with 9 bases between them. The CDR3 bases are TGTGCCAGCAGCGTTGTTAGTGGAAACACCATATATTTT. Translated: CASSVVSGNTIYF.